Listed below are T cell receptor beta chains from one sample, sequenced in a study of T cell responses to AZD1222 COVID-19 vaccine. Sequenced by immunoSEQ multiplex PCR; TCRdb stores in-frame clones only, minus some. The repertoire includes about 130,000 clones, around 90% of them detected once, and roughly 6% sits in the top ten. The source was peripheral blood, collected on day 0 of AZD1222 vaccination. The origin of the receptors is an adult in good health. CDR3s include the opening cysteine and the closing phenylalanine or tryptophan. A D gene is named only where the DNA matches it firmly. Where a row states a size, it is once, few, many or the class of an expanded clone; other rows omit it.

D	V	J	size	DNA	CDR3
TRBD1	TRBV25-1	TRBJ1-4	-	TGTGCCAGCAGCGTAGACAGGGTCTTATCTAATGAAAAACTGTTTTTT	CASSVDRVLSNEKLFF
TRBD1	TRBV5-1	TRBJ2-1	-	TGCGCCAGCAGCTTGAAGGGACAGACTCCCTACAATGAGCAGTTCTTC	CASSLKGQTPYNEQFF
TRBD1	TRBV15	TRBJ1-1	-	TGTGCCACCAGCAGAGAACAGGGGGACCTAACGAACACTGAAGCTTTCTTT	CATSREQGDLTNTEAFF
-	TRBV19	TRBJ1-3	few	TGTGCCAGTAGTATAACGGCCAGATCGGGCGGAAACACCATATATTTT	CASSITARSGGNTIYF
TRBD1	TRBV7-9	TRBJ1-1	-	TGTGCCAGCAGCTCGACCTCTAAGGACAGGGCCGTTGCTTTCTTT	CASSSTSKDRAVAFF
TRBD1	TRBV10-2	TRBJ1-6	-	TGCGCCAGCAGCAACAGGGGGCGCGGGTCACCCCTCCACTTT	CASSNRGRGSPLHF
-	TRBV27	TRBJ2-1	-	TGTGCCAGCAGTTTAGGTAACAGCAATGAGCAGTTCTTC	CASSLGNSNEQFF
-	TRBV4-3	TRBJ1-2	-	TGCGCCAGCAGCCCGTCTTTTTCGCTGTCGTATGGCTACACCTTC	CASSPSFSLSYGYTF
-	TRBV9	TRBJ1-2	-	TGTGCCAGCAGCGTAGCAACAACTAACTATGGCTACACCTTC	CASSVATTNYGYTF
-	TRBV5-6	TRBJ1-3	-	TGTGCCAGCAGCCTCTACCAGGAGGGAATATATTTT	CASSLYQEGIYF
TRBD1	TRBV11-3	TRBJ2-7	-	TGTGCCAGCAGCCACGGACAGGGCTACGAGCAGTACTTC	CASSHGQGYEQYF
-	TRBV5-6	TRBJ1-1	-	TGTGCCAGCAGCTCTAAGAGGTGGGCTGAAGCTTTCTTT	CASSSKRWAEAFF
-	TRBV9	TRBJ1-3	once	TGTGCCAGCAGAGAGAGCTCTGGAAACACCATATATTTT	CASRESSGNTIYF
-	TRBV19	TRBJ1-1	-	TGTGCCAGTAGTATAGATCGGCGCTTAAGGAGGACTGAAGCTTTCTTT	CASSIDRRLRRTEAFF
-	TRBV27	TRBJ2-1	-	TGTGCCAGCAGTTTATCCGGCGAGCAGTTCTTC	CASSLSGEQFF
-	TRBV7-2	TRBJ1-2	once	TGTGCCAGCAGCTCACCGGGCCACCTTAACTATGGCTACACCTTC	CASSSPGHLNYGYTF
-	TRBV30	TRBJ1-2	once	TGTGCCTGGAGTGTTGGGGGAGGAAATGGCTACACCTTC	CAWSVGGGNGYTF
-	TRBV10-1	TRBJ1-2	-	TGCGCCAGCAGTGAATTCGGGGGCTATGGCTACACCTTC	CASSEFGGYGYTF
TRBD1	TRBV7-9	TRBJ1-1	-	TGTGCCAGCACTCGAGGACAGGGAAGCACTGAAGCTTTCTTT	CASTRGQGSTEAFF
TRBD2	TRBV29-1	TRBJ2-3	-	TGCAGCGTTGTCCAACTAGCGGGGGGGGATACGCAGTATTTT	CSVVQLAGGDTQYF
-	TRBV27	TRBJ2-5	-	TGTGCCAGCACCCCGGGACTCGACCAAGAGACCCAGTACTTC	CASTPGLDQETQYF
-	TRBV4-2	TRBJ1-5	-	TGTGCCAGCAGCCAAGATACAGGGAGTAGTCAGCCCCAGCATTTT	CASSQDTGSSQPQHF
-	TRBV5-4	TRBJ2-3	few	TGTGCCAGCAGCCCCAGACTAGTGGTAGATACGCAGTATTTT	CASSPRLVVDTQYF
-	TRBV11-1	TRBJ2-2	-	TGTGCCAGCAGCTTTGATAAGGCCGGGGAGCTGTTTTTT	CASSFDKAGELFF
-	TRBV9	TRBJ1-3	-	TGTGCCAGCAGCACCGGTGGAAACACCATATATTTT	CASSTGGNTIYF
-	TRBV24-1	TRBJ2-1	few	TGTGCCACCAGTGATTCGTCCGGAAGCTCCTACAATGAGCAGTTCTTC	CATSDSSGSSYNEQFF
-	TRBV19	TRBJ2-1	-	TGTGCCAGTAGTATTGGGCAGGTCTCCTACAATGAGCAGTTCTTC	CASSIGQVSYNEQFF
TRBD1	TRBV12-3/TRBV12-4	TRBJ1-2	-	TGTGCCAGCAGTCTGTCTGACAGGGGTGGCTACACCTTC	CASSLSDRGGYTF
-	TRBV7-9	TRBJ1-1	once	TGTGCCAGCACCTCCATGAAGGCTGTGAACACTGAAGCTTTCTTT	CASTSMKAVNTEAFF
-	TRBV7-9	TRBJ1-1	-	TGTGCCAGCAGCTTAGTTGGGAGGGACACTGAAGCTTTCTTT	CASSLVGRDTEAFF
-	TRBV11-2	TRBJ1-3	once	TGTGCCAGCAGCTTAAGCGACGGAAACACCATATATTTT	CASSLSDGNTIYF
-	TRBV18	TRBJ1-3	-	TGTGCCAGCTCGTATGGACAGCTTGGTGGAAACACCATATATTTT	CASSYGQLGGNTIYF
-	TRBV5-4	TRBJ1-1	-	TGTGCCAGCACCTCAGGGTCTCAAGACACTGAAGCTTTCTTT	CASTSGSQDTEAFF
-	TRBV30	TRBJ1-3	-	TGTGCCTGGAGTGGGGGCCTCGGAAACACCATATATTTT	CAWSGGLGNTIYF
-	TRBV7-9	TRBJ1-3	-	TGTGCCAGCAGCCCACAGGGAACTGGAAACACCATATATTTT	CASSPQGTGNTIYF
-	TRBV6-5	TRBJ2-1	-	TGTGCCAGCAGTTACCGGGGGGCTCTTGATTGGAATGAGCAGTTCTTC	CASSYRGALDWNEQFF
-	TRBV30	TRBJ1-2	-	TGTGCCTGGAGCCACCCCGGTCAACAGGGACGGTATGGCTACACCTTC	CAWSHPGQQGRYGYTF
-	TRBV7-2	TRBJ2-5	once	TGTGCCAGCAGCTTCAATCAGGGGCGAGAGACCCAGTACTTC	CASSFNQGRETQYF
-	TRBV2	TRBJ1-1	few	TGTGCCAGCAGTGACGCGAACACTGAAGCTTTCTTT	CASSDANTEAFF
TRBD2	TRBV24-1	TRBJ2-3	-	TGTGCCACTGGGACTAGCGGGGGCAACACAGATACGCAGTATTTT	CATGTSGGNTDTQYF
-	TRBV27	TRBJ1-2	-	TGTGCCAGCAGCCCCAGGACCGGTTATGGCTACACCTTC	CASSPRTGYGYTF
TRBD2	TRBV5-1	TRBJ2-7	-	TGCGCCAGCAGCTGGAGTTTACTAGCGGGTGAGACCTACGAGCAGTACTTC	CASSWSLLAGETYEQYF
-	TRBV27	TRBJ1-4	-	TGTGCCAGCAGTTTCTTCCCCTGGGGGGGAACTAATGAAAAACTGTTTTTT	CASSFFPWGGTNEKLFF
-	TRBV20-1	TRBJ1-5	few	TGCAGTGCTAGTGGGTACAGGAATAGCAATCAGCCCCAGCATTTT	CSASGYRNSNQPQHF
-	TRBV10-2	TRBJ1-5	once	TGCGCCAGCAGTGAGGTTGGGGGTTGGGGGAACGTCGATCAGCCCCAGCATTTT	CASSEVGGWGNVDQPQHF
-	TRBV4-1	TRBJ1-2	-	TGCGCCAGCAGCCAAGAAGGCACGAGCTATGGCTACACCTTC	CASSQEGTSYGYTF
TRBD1	TRBV2	TRBJ2-7	-	TGTGCCAGCATTCTGGACAGGGGGCCCTACGAGCAGTACTTC	CASILDRGPYEQYF
-	TRBV7-2	TRBJ1-2	-	TGTGCCAGCAGCTTATCTCTGAACTATGGCTACACCTTC	CASSLSLNYGYTF
TRBD1	TRBV5-1	TRBJ1-2	-	TGCGCCAGCAGCACAGGGACAGACAACTATGGCTACACCTTC	CASSTGTDNYGYTF
-	TRBV5-1	TRBJ1-6	-	TGCGCCAGCAGGCCCCAAGGGGGTCCGGATTCACCCCTCCACTTT	CASRPQGGPDSPLHF
-	TRBV5-1	TRBJ1-1	-	TGCGCCAGCAGCTTGCTTATCCCTGCCACGAACACTGAAGCTTTCTTT	CASSLLIPATNTEAFF
TRBD1	TRBV18	TRBJ1-2	few	TGTGCCAGCTCACCCGGGACAGTCGCTACTAACTATGGCTACACCTTC	CASSPGTVATNYGYTF
-	TRBV6-5	TRBJ2-7	once	TGTGCCAGCAGGACAGGAGGAAGTTACGAGCAGTACTTC	CASRTGGSYEQYF
-	TRBV29-1	TRBJ1-1	-	TGCAGCGTTGTTGACAGCTTGAACACTGAAGCTTTCTTT	CSVVDSLNTEAFF